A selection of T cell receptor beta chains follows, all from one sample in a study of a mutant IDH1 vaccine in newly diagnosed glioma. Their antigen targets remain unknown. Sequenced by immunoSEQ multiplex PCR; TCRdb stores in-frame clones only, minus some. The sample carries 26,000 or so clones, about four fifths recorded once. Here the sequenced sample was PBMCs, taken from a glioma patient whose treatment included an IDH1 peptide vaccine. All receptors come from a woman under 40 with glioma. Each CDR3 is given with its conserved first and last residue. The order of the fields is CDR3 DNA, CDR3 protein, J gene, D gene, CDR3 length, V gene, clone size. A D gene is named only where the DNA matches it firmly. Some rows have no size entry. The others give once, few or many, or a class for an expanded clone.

TGTGCCAGCAGTGAACTAGCGGGGGGGCAAGAGACCCAGTACTTC,CASSELAGGQETQYF,TRBJ2-5,TRBD2,15,TRBV6-1,.
TGTGCCAGCAGCGTTACTGGTGGGCAATACAATGAGCAGTTCTTC,CASSVTGGQYNEQFF,TRBJ2-1,.,15,TRBV9,.
TGCGCCAGCAGCCCCGGGACAGCACCTTCCACTGAAGCTTTCTTT,CASSPGTAPSTEAFF,TRBJ1-1,TRBD1,15,TRBV5-1,.
TGTGCCAGCAGCCAAGATCCTGCGGGGGAGCAGTACTTC,CASSQDPAGEQYF,TRBJ2-7,.,13,TRBV14,.
TGTGCCAGCAGCCCCGCGGGGAGTGGGGCTTTCTTT,CASSPAGSGAFF,TRBJ1-1,.,12,TRBV7-2,.
TGTGCCAGCAGCTATCGGGCAAGCTCCTACAATGAGCAGTTCTTC,CASSYRASSYNEQFF,TRBJ2-1,.,15,TRBV5-6,.
TGTGCCTGGAGTGGAGACTTTTATGGCTACACCTTC,CAWSGDFYGYTF,TRBJ1-2,.,12,TRBV30,.
TGCGCCTCAACGTCTGGGAATAGCAATCAGCCCCAGCATTTT,CASTSGNSNQPQHF,TRBJ1-5,.,14,TRBV10-2,.
TGTGCCAGCAGTTCCCTTCGGGGGGGACCGTTCTTC,CASSSLRGGPFF,TRBJ2-1,TRBD2,12,TRBV6-5,few
TGTGCCAGCAGCCCCTCTAGCGGGGGCGGCCACGAGCAGTACTTC,CASSPSSGGGHEQYF,TRBJ2-7,TRBD2,15,TRBV7-2,.
TGTGCCATCGGGACAGGTCAGGCCAATCAGCCCCAGCATTTT,CAIGTGQANQPQHF,TRBJ1-5,TRBD1,14,TRBV10-3,.
TGTGCCTCGGGGGTAAAGGATGAAAAACTGTTTTTT,CASGVKDEKLFF,TRBJ1-4,.,12,TRBV6-5,.
TGTGCCAGCAGCTTCTGGCAGGGCACGAACACCGGGGAGCTGTTTTTT,CASSFWQGTNTGELFF,TRBJ2-2,.,16,TRBV5-8,.
TGTGCCAGCAGTGAATACGGGATTAATTCACCCCTCCACTTT,CASSEYGINSPLHF,TRBJ1-6,.,14,TRBV2,.
TGTGCCAGCAGCGTAGGACAGGCAGCTAACTATGGCTACACCTTC,CASSVGQAANYGYTF,TRBJ1-2,.,15,TRBV9,.
TGCAGCGTTGAGGGCAGCCATACCATTTCCACAGATACGCAGTATTTT,CSVEGSHTISTDTQYF,TRBJ2-3,.,16,TRBV29-1,.
TGTGCCAGCAGCTTTGGGACTAGCGGGGCCGGCTACGAGCAGTACTTC,CASSFGTSGAGYEQYF,TRBJ2-7,TRBD2,16,TRBV5-4,.
TGCAGCGCAGACCGAAGCTCCTACAATGAGCAGTTCTTC,CSADRSSYNEQFF,TRBJ2-1,.,13,TRBV29-1,.
TGTGCCAGTTCGCCCGCGAACACCGGGGAGCTGTTTTTT,CASSPANTGELFF,TRBJ2-2,.,13,TRBV7-2,.
TGCGCCAGCAGCTTGGTCGTTACGAACACCGGGGAGCTGTTTTTT,CASSLVVTNTGELFF,TRBJ2-2,.,15,TRBV5-1,medium-sized
TGTGCCAGCAGCTTACCTTTGACAGCGCAGTATTTT,CASSLPLTAQYF,TRBJ2-3,.,12,TRBV7-2,once
TGTGCCAGCAGTATGGGGACGTTAAAGTACTTC,CASSMGTLKYF,TRBJ2-7,.,11,TRBV6-5,.
TGCGCCAGCAGCGTGTGGGGCGGAGCGGGGGACACTGAAGCTTTCTTT,CASSVWGGAGDTEAFF,TRBJ1-1,.,16,TRBV5-1,.
TGTGCCAGTAGTCCGGGACCGGCTAATGAAAAACTGTTTTTT,CASSPGPANEKLFF,TRBJ1-4,.,14,TRBV19,.
TGTGCCAGCAGCTTAGATCGCTCGATAATGGAGACCCAGTACTTC,CASSLDRSIMETQYF,TRBJ2-5,.,15,TRBV11-2,few
TGTGCCAGCAGCCCCGACAGGGTATCCGAGCAGTACTTC,CASSPDRVSEQYF,TRBJ2-7,TRBD1,13,TRBV7-9,once
TGTGCCTGGAGTGTAGGACAGAACACCGGGGAGCTGTTTTTT,CAWSVGQNTGELFF,TRBJ2-2,.,14,TRBV30,.
TGTGCCAGCTCACCAAACGGACAGACCGACTATGGCTACACCTTC,CASSPNGQTDYGYTF,TRBJ1-2,.,15,TRBV18,.
TGTGCCACCAGCAGAGATCGCGAGTCCGGGCAGTACTTC,CATSRDRESGQYF,TRBJ2-7,.,13,TRBV15,.
TGTGCCATCAGTAAGGGACTAGCGGGGACGGCTGAGACCCAGTACTTC,CAISKGLAGTAETQYF,TRBJ2-5,TRBD2,16,TRBV10-3,.
TGTGCCACCTCCGGGGTGCTGCGACAGCCCCAGCATTTT,CATSGVLRQPQHF,TRBJ1-5,.,13,TRBV2,few
TGTGCCAGCAGACCCCTACTAGGATCCGGGGCTACGCAGTATTTT,CASRPLLGSGATQYF,TRBJ2-3,.,15,TRBV6-5,.
TGTGCCAGCGGGGGGACTAGCGCAAAGCAGTACTTC,CASGGTSAKQYF,TRBJ2-7,TRBD2,12,TRBV6-5,.
TGTGCCAGCAGCCGTCCCAGGGGGGGACCGGGAGAGACCCAGTACTTC,CASSRPRGGPGETQYF,TRBJ2-5,.,16,TRBV7-8,.
TGTGCCAGCAGCTTGCCCACGGCTAACACTGAAGCTTTCTTT,CASSLPTANTEAFF,TRBJ1-1,.,14,TRBV5-6,.
TGTGCCAGCAGCGTAGAGGGTGGGGATCAGCCCCAGCATTTT,CASSVEGGDQPQHF,TRBJ1-5,.,14,TRBV9,few
TGCAGCGTTGACGGACAGCGGAACTATGGCTACACCTTC,CSVDGQRNYGYTF,TRBJ1-2,.,13,TRBV29-1,.
TGTGCCAGCATCCCTGGGCCGGGGGGGCCGTACGAGCAGTACTTC,CASIPGPGGPYEQYF,TRBJ2-7,TRBD2,15,TRBV5-4,.
TGTGCCAGCAGCACCCTAGAGACCCAGTACTTC,CASSTLETQYF,TRBJ2-5,.,11,TRBV5-6,.
TGTGCCAGCAGCCCCGGACACACGTCCTTTTACGAGCAGTACTTC,CASSPGHTSFYEQYF,TRBJ2-7,.,15,TRBV7-9,.
TGTGCCAGCAGTACAGTCACTGAAGCTTTCTTT,CASSTVTEAFF,TRBJ1-1,.,11,TRBV6-5,few
TGTGCCAGCAGCCCTAGCGGGGGAGGGGCCAACGTCCTGACTTTC,CASSPSGGGANVLTF,TRBJ2-6,TRBD2,15,TRBV5-8,.
TGCGCCAGCAGCCCCGACCGTGCCCTCCCAGATACGCAGTATTTT,CASSPDRALPDTQYF,TRBJ2-3,.,15,TRBV5-1,.
TGTGCCAGCAGTTACTCTGGCAGATTAGGCCAAGAGACCCAGTACTTC,CASSYSGRLGQETQYF,TRBJ2-5,.,16,TRBV6-6,.
TGTGCCTGCCCGACGCCGGGGGGGCATTATGAGCAGTTCTTC,CACPTPGGHYEQFF,TRBJ2-1,TRBD2,14,TRBV30,.
TGTGCCAGCAGCCACCCGACAGCCTACGAGCAGTACTTC,CASSHPTAYEQYF,TRBJ2-7,.,13,TRBV5-5,.
TGCACCAGCAGCCAACGACAAAGCAATCAGCCCCAGCATTTT,CTSSQRQSNQPQHF,TRBJ1-5,.,14,TRBV1,.
TGCGCCAGCAGACAGGGAGGGGATTCACCCCTCCACTTT,CASRQGGDSPLHF,TRBJ1-6,.,13,TRBV10-2,.
TGTGCCACCAGACGGGGGGGCACAGATACGCAGTATTTT,CATRRGGTDTQYF,TRBJ2-3,TRBD2,13,TRBV6-5,.
TGTGCCAGTAGTATTAGTATGATGGTGACAGGGACTAGTGGCTACACCTTC,CASSISMMVTGTSGYTF,TRBJ1-2,TRBD1,17,TRBV19,.
TGTGCCAGCAGCCCCGACCTGAGGGATGAGCAGTTCTTC,CASSPDLRDEQFF,TRBJ2-1,.,13,TRBV7-8,once
TGTGCCAGCAGATTAACCGGGACAGGGGGCACTGAAGCTTTCTTT,CASRLTGTGGTEAFF,TRBJ1-1,TRBD1,15,TRBV2,.